This T cell receptor (beta chain) comes out of a study of cytomegalovirus exposure and HLA in healthy donors. This CDR3 has 14 amino acids. V shed 3 bases and J 5 bases; nucleotides not matched to a gene: 8. Germline V lookup: CDR1 SGHRS, CDR2 YFSETQ. Primers for the PCR totalled 60 Vbeta and 13 Jbeta. This table comes from immunoSEQ multiplex PCR, and its TCRdb copy is limited to in-frame clones, with some not included. Of just over 150,000 clones listed, approximately 80% are singletons. The chain has TRBV5-1 and TRBJ2-7, with TRBD2 matching over 7 bases. Input material: PBMCs. This sequence originates from a woman between 50 and 59 years old in good health and CMV-seropositive. Here the CDR3 DNA reads TGCGCCAGCAGCTCGTCCGCGGGGGTGGACGAGCAGTACTTC. It codes for CASSSSAGVDEQYF.